These 29 T cell receptor beta chains were sequenced from one sample in a study of response to subunit inactivated influenza vaccine. Using its own MiXCR run on the RT-PCR reads, TCRdb lists one record per CDR3 protein. Of hundreds of thousands of distinct CDR3 sequences listed, less than 20% are singletons. This specimen consisted of PBMCs from blood, obtained 11 to 12 days after vaccination. These receptors were obtained from a man between 45 and 60 years old who received an inactivated influenza vaccine.

Only a few counts were recorded for this clonotype. This chain joins TRBV15 and TRBJ2-7; D perhaps matches TRBD1 (5 bases). CDR1 and CDR2 (germline): LNHNV, YYDKDF (reference sequence). Trimming shortened V by 0 bases and J by 2 bases, and 11 bases separated the two germline ends. The CDR3 covers 15 residues. The CDR3 reads CATSRDWGGTYEQYF. The CDR3 DNA reads TGTGCCACCAGCAGAGATTGGGGCGGTACCTACGAGCAGTACTTC.

A note on this clonotype: The germline gene is not matched at one end of the junction; a read error may be the cause. The chain's CDR3 is CATSVDGLYGQYF. CDR3 sequence (DNA): TGTGCCACCAGCGTCGACGGCCTCTACGGGCAGTACTTC. V is TRBV24-1 and J is TRBJ2-7; D gene unclear. The germline gives CDR1 KGHDR, CDR2 SFDVKD. The CDR3 has 13 residues.

The V call is TRBV9, the J call TRBJ1-1; the match to TRBD1 covers 7 bases. V was pared by 0 bases and J by 7 bases, with 6 bases of the junction left unmatched. CDR1 and CDR2 from the germline V gene are SGDLS and YYNGEE. This CDR3 has 14 amino acids. The CDR3 reads CASSVVGDRIEAFF. DNA of the CDR3: TGTGCCAGCAGCGTAGTGGGGGACAGAATTGAAGCTTTCTTT.

In its sample, this clonotype was seen a few times. This chain connects TRBV5-1 to TRBJ1-5; 12 bases fit TRBD1. The CDR3 runs 15 residues. Germline V CDR1 and CDR2: SGHRS, YFSETQ. V trimming: 4 bases; J trimming: 6 bases; junction bases outside the gene matches: 5. The CDR3 sequence: CASSPGTGGLQPQHF. The CDR3 nucleotides are TGCGCCAGCAGCCCCGGGACAGGGGGCCTTCAGCCCCAGCATTTT.

In its sample, this clonotype was seen a few times. The rearrangement links TRBV7-8 to TRBJ2-5; D ambiguous. Trimming took off 3 bases at V and 0 bases at J, with 11 bases between the two ends. The CDR3 sequence is 15 residues long. Germline CDR1 SGHVS, CDR2 FQNEAQ. CDR3 sequence (DNA): TGTGCCAGCAGCTTGGGTTTCTTTGACCAAGAGACCCAGTACTTC. Its translation: CASSLGFFDQETQYF.

The V call is TRBV15, the J call TRBJ2-7, with D unclear. Trimming pared 1 base from V and 0 bases from J, leaving 10 bases between. CDR1 LNHNV and CDR2 YYDKDF come from the germline V gene (reference sequence). CDR3 length equals 15 residues. CDR3 sequence: CATSRVPRFSYEQYF. The CDR3 DNA reads TGTGCCACCAGCAGAGTACCTAGATTCTCCTACGAGCAGTACTTC. Full variable domain (remainder filled in from reference TRBV15 and TRBJ2-7): DAMVIQNPRYQVTQFGKPVTLSCSQTLNHNVMYWYQQKSSQAPKLLFHYYDKDFNNEADTPDNFQSRRPNTSFCFLDIRSPGLGDTAMYLCATSRVPRFSYEQYFGPGTRLTVT.

This chain joins TRBV30 and TRBJ2-5; 10 bases align to TRBD1. The CDR3 extends over 14 amino acids. Germline CDR1 GTSNPN, CDR2 SVGIG (reference sequence). After removal of 2 bases from V and 1 base from J, the junction contained 1 base not matched to a gene. The CDR3 loop is CAWSRTGGQETQYF. The CDR3 DNA reads TGTGCCTGGAGTCGGACAGGGGGCCAAGAGACCCAGTACTTC.

A few counts support this clonotype. The CDR3 region is CASKVWGTGWMDTEAFF. The DNA of the CDR3 is TGCGCCAGCAAGGTCTGGGGGACAGGGTGGATGGACACTGAAGCTTTCTTT. V gene TRBV5-1 combines with J gene TRBJ1-1; 9 nucleotides match TRBD1. The trim removed 6 bases at V and 3 bases at J, leaving 15 bases unmatched. The germline gives CDR1 SGHRS, CDR2 YFSETQ. This CDR3 comprises 17 residues.

V gene TRBV7-2 combines with J gene TRBJ2-5; D remains ambiguous. Germline lookup yields CDR1 SGHTA and CDR2 FQGNSA. The CDR3 loop spans 15 amino acids. The V and J ends lost 6 bases and 7 bases respectively, with 21 bases between them. The CDR3 sequence: CASSPNRAHARTQYF. CDR3 nucleotides: TGTGCCAGCAGTCCAAACCGGGCGCACGCACGGACCCAGTACTTC.

This clonotype was counted between two and nine times. The genes are TRBV7-3 and TRBJ2-1, with D possibly being TRBD1 or TRBD2 (5 bases each). This CDR3 is 16 amino acids long. The germline CDR1 and CDR2 sequences are SGHTA and FQGTGA. The ends were cut back, 2 bases at V and 7 bases at J, with 18 bases in the middle. The CDR3 nucleotides are TGTGCCAGCAGCTTAGTAGGGGCGGGTTTGAGGAATGAGCAGTTCTTC. Translation: CASSLVGAGLRNEQFF.

This sequence joins TRBV6-1 and TRBJ1-6; D not certain. V lost 7 bases and J lost 3, with 10 bases in between. Germline V lookup: CDR1 MNHNS, CDR2 SASEGT. The CDR3 totals 14 residues. CDR3 nucleotide sequence: TGTGCCAGCACCAAGACGGGCTATAATTCACCCCTCCACTTT. This gives the protein CASTKTGYNSPLHF.

This clonotype was seen a few times. This chain links TRBV27 with TRBJ2-2; 10 bases match TRBD1. After removal of 4 bases from V and 6 bases from J, the junction contained 17 bases not matched to a gene. CDR1 is MNHEY and CDR2 is SMNVEV in the germline V gene (reference sequence). The CDR3 runs 19 residues. The chain's CDR3 is CASSSHRTGGWGTAGELFF. The DNA for the CDR3 is TGTGCCAGCAGTTCCCACCGGACAGGGGGATGGGGAACAGCCGGGGAGCTGTTTTTT.

This clonotype was counted only a few times. V gene TRBV19 combines with J gene TRBJ2-3; 11 nucleotides match TRBD2. Germline CDR1 reads LNHDA; CDR2 reads SQIVND (reference sequence). Trimming removed 5 bases from V and 1 base from J; junction bases left unmatched: 5. The CDR3 is 16 residues long. This chain's CDR3 is CASSELAGARTDTQYF. DNA of the CDR3: TGTGCCAGTAGTGAACTAGCGGGGGCCCGCACAGATACGCAGTATTTT.

This clonotype has more than one count but fewer than ten. This sequence joins TRBV5-1 and TRBJ1-5; TRBD1 matches 8 bases. The CDR3 consists of 15 residues. V lost 3 bases to trimming and J lost 6 bases; unmatched junction nucleotides: 8. Per germline, CDR1 SGHRS and CDR2 YFSETQ. CDR3 coding DNA: TGCGCCAGCAGCTACCAGGGGGCGGTTGGTCAGCCCCAGCATTTT. Translation: CASSYQGAVGQPQHF.

The chain joins TRBV29-1 to TRBJ1-2; TRBD1 matches 7 bases. CDR3 size: 14 residues. Germline-derived CDR1 and CDR2 are SQVTM and ANQGSEA. V was clipped by 4 bases and J by 5 bases; unmatched bases: 10. CDR3 nucleotides: TGCAGCGTTGGGCCCCGACAGGGAAGGTATGGCTACACCTTC. Amino acids: CSVGPRQGRYGYTF. The variable domain in full, with the rest retrieved from reference TRBV29-1 and TRBJ1-2, is SAVISQKPSRDICQRGTSLTIQCQVDSQVTMMFWYRQQPGQSLTLIATANQGSEATYESGFVIDKFPISRPNLTFSTLTVSNMSPEDSSIYLCSVGPRQGRYGYTFGSGTRLTVV.

This clonotype was seen more than once but under ten times. The V gene is TRBV6-1, the J gene TRBJ1-6; D call uncertain. Germline V lookup: CDR1 MNHNS, CDR2 SASEGT. Trimming left V 6 bases short and J 6 bases short, with 12 bases between. This CDR3 has 14 residues. Written as DNA, the CDR3 is TGTGCCAGCAGCTGGGCAGTACGTAATTCACCCCTCCACTTT. It codes for CASSWAVRNSPLHF.

This clonotype was detected only a few times. The chain couples TRBV10-3 to TRBJ2-5; perhaps TRBD2 as D (5 bases). Trimming removed 5 bases from V and 5 bases from J, with 9 bases in between. Germline V gene lookup returns CDR1 ENHRY and CDR2 SYGVKD. The CDR3 contains 12 residues. The CDR3 DNA reads TGTGCCATCAGTAATGGCGGGGAGACCCAGTACTTC. This codes for CAISNGGETQYF.

This clonotype was counted a few times. The V gene is TRBV15, the J gene TRBJ2-7; D is uncertain. The CDR3 contains 13 residues. Germline loops: CDR1 LNHNV, CDR2 YYDKDF (reference sequence). Trimming left V 5 bases short and J 2 bases short, with 10 bases between. CDR3 nucleotides: TGTGCCACCAGCCCCGTCACACCCTACGAGCAGTACTTC. It translates to CATSPVTPYEQYF.

The genes are TRBV19 and TRBJ2-1, with 9 bases identical to TRBD2. Trimming cost V 3 bases and J 7 bases; bases outside gene matches: 7. This CDR3 has 15 residues. The V gene's germline CDR1 is LNHDA and CDR2 SQIVND (reference sequence). CDR3 DNA: TGTGCCAGTAGTATCCCTAGCGGGAATGGTAATGAGCAGTTCTTC. Its translation is CASSIPSGNGNEQFF.

This clonotype was counted only a few times. The chain employs TRBV29-1 and TRBJ2-7; 7 bases match TRBD2. The length of the CDR3 is 12 residues. CDR1 SQVTM and CDR2 ANQGSEA come from the germline V gene. Trimming took 7 bases from V and 6 from J; bases not matched to a gene: 9. The CDR3 protein is CSAGGGATEQYF. The CDR3 bases are TGCAGCGCTGGCGGGGGAGCAACCGAGCAGTACTTC.

This clonotype was seen a handful of times. V usage is TRBV7-2 and J usage is TRBJ2-2; 8 positions match TRBD2. V gave up 1 base and J gave up 4 bases; unmatched junction bases: 5. The CDR3 consists of 16 residues. In germline, CDR1 is SGHTA, CDR2 FQGNSA. CDR3 DNA sequence: TGTGCCAGCAGCTTAGGATCGGGAGGGGGCACCGGGGAGCTGTTTTTT. Amino acids: CASSLGSGGGTGELFF.

The rearrangement joins TRBV15 to TRBJ2-1, with D maybe TRBD2 (5 bases). Trimming pared 9 bases from V and 9 bases from J, leaving 12 bases between. The CDR3 has 11 residues. CDR1 and CDR2 (germline): LNHNV, YYDKDF (reference sequence). The CDR3 reads CATWAAGEQFF. CDR3 DNA sequence: TGTGCCACATGGGCGGCGGGTGAGCAGTTCTTC.

The CDR3 here is CASSQGEGQGFETQYF. As DNA, the CDR3 is TGTGCCAGCAGCCAAGGCGAGGGACAGGGGTTTGAGACCCAGTACTTC. This chain uses TRBV4-2 with TRBJ2-5; 10 positions match TRBD1. Per the germline V gene, CDR1 is LGHNA and CDR2 is YNFKEQ. This CDR3 contains 16 residues. J gave up 5 bases and V 1 base, and 7 bases lay outside the gene matches.

The V and J genes are TRBV4-3 and TRBJ1-3; no firm D call. The CDR3 is made up of 15 amino acids. V dropped 2 bases and J dropped 0 bases, with 8 bases sitting between them. Germline V gene lookup returns CDR1 LGHNA and CDR2 YSLEER. Written as DNA, the CDR3 is TGCGCCAGCAGCCAAAGGACGGGCTCTGGAAACACCATATATTTT. Its protein product is CASSQRTGSGNTIYF.

In this sample, this clonotype turned up once. The gene calls are TRBV7-2 and TRBJ2-4; D is unresolved. There are 13 residues in the CDR3. Trimming pared 5 bases from V and 3 bases from J, leaving 8 bases between. CDR1 SGHTA and CDR2 FQGNSA come from the germline V gene. The CDR3 here is CASSLVDKNIQYF. Here the CDR3 DNA reads TGTGCCAGCAGCCTAGTAGACAAAAACATTCAGTACTTC.

About this clonotype: A junction boundary mismatches the germline segment, possibly from a read error. The chain couples TRBV7-9 to TRBJ2-1; D gene unclear. CDR3 size: 11 residues. Looked up from germline, CDR1 is SEHNR and CDR2 is FQNEAQ (reference sequence). CDR3 sequence reads: CASSTFNEQIF. In DNA form, the CDR3 reads TGTGCCAGCAGTACATTTAATGAGCAGATCTTC.

This clonotype was seen repeatedly, ten times or more. The CDR3 sequence: CSAIRGAGELFF. In DNA form, the CDR3 reads TGCAGTGCTATTCGGGGTGCCGGGGAGCTGTTTTTT. The V and J genes are TRBV20-1 and TRBJ2-2; a possible D gene is TRBD2 (5 bases). The CDR3 extends over 12 amino acids. V shed 4 bases and J shed 6 bases, with 9 bases lying between them. Germline V lookup: CDR1 DFQATT, CDR2 SNEGSKA (reference sequence).

V gene TRBV21-1 combines with J gene TRBJ2-3; the D call of TRBD1 is as the table states it, not checked on the DNA. TRBV21-1 is a known pseudogene. CDR3 length: 18 amino acids. CDR3 in amino acids: CASSKTPGGPASTDTQYF. DNA of the CDR3: TGTGCCAGCAGCAAAACCCCTGGCGGGCCGGCTAGCACAGATACGCAGTATTTT.

The V and J genes are TRBV20-1 and TRBJ1-5; D is uncertain. This CDR3 contains 14 residues. Trimming pared 8 bases from V and 1 base from J, leaving 15 bases between. Per germline, CDR1 DFQATT and CDR2 SNEGSKA (reference sequence). The CDR3 protein is CSTSPWVSNQPQHF. CDR3 sequence (DNA): TGCAGTACATCCCCCTGGGTGAGCAATCAGCCCCAGCATTTT.